The T cell receptor (beta chain) under discussion was sequenced for a study of blood T cell repertoires in COVID-19. Authors' processing steps: Reference gene primer amplification gave estimated nucleated cell counts. Here immunoSEQ multiplex PCR was the method, and the copy in TCRdb shows in-frame clones only, minus some. The V and J calls and clone size are taken from that table; D and trimming were inferred from the DNA. The data show about 200,000 clones, with 85% seen just once and over 15% held by the top ten. The CDR3 runs to 15 residues. V lost 2 bases and J lost 2, with 12 bases in between. CDR1 SNHLY and CDR2 FYNNEI come from the germline V gene. In Cohort 3, a recovered donor had either two negative PCRs, clearance, or symptom resolution.

The chain has TRBV2 and TRBJ2-5; the D gene is possibly TRBD2 (5 bases). The sample taken for sequencing was PBMCs or T cells enriched from blood (not recorded which). The clonotype was recovered from a man in his forties or fifties who had recovered from COVID-19. CDR3 in amino acids: CASSESRALQETQYF. The CDR3 DNA reads TGTGCCAGCAGTGAATCGAGGGCTCTGCAAGAGACCCAGTACTTC.